The source of this TCR beta chain is a study of T cells in localized non-small cell lung cancer (dated by TCRdb to the early 2020s). With respect to the entire study: T cell repertoires of 236 early-stage NSCLC patients were analyzed, with tumors being compared against uninvolved tumor-adjacent lungs. The cohort was made up of a few hundred treatment-naive NSCLC patients whose localized lung tumors had been resected. A mean age of around 66 years was recorded for the NSCLC patients, of whom 129 were male and over 100 were female. General study outcomes and caveats: Uninvolved tumor-adjacent lung showed the highest T cell clonality, higher than tumor, which suggests more focused antigenic responses in the adjacent lung. Because the study design was exploratory, TCR variables were selected using unadjusted p-values without false-discovery rate correction. Because multi-region sequencing of the tumors was not done, intratumor heterogeneity could not be ruled out. A median of around 57 of the top 100 tumor clones were detected in paired uninvolved adjacent lung, and around 30 of these tumor clones were also found among the top 100 clones of the paired uninvolved adjacent lung. Longer overall survival was associated with higher blood T cell density, whereas shorter survival was associated with higher adjacent-lung clonality.

Note on this clone: Its antigen is currently not known. The sample holds no much larger clone one base away, and base qualities are not on file.

TCR beta CDR3 regions were sequenced from DNA using the immunoSEQ Assay. Per the authors' processing: To compute T cell density, TCR beta template counts were normalized to usable DNA, which was estimated by amplifying housekeeping genes. Richness was estimated with the preseqR package, extrapolating to 400,000 templates for PBMC samples and 120,000 templates for tissue samples. Clonality was defined by subtracting Pielou's evenness from one. Tissue-enriched TCRs were identified through differential abundance testing performed on productive amino-acid clonotypes, with a minimum total count of 5 and an alpha of 0.1. The Jaccard Index and the Morisita Overlap Index were used to measure repertoire overlap between compartments. TCR beta CDR3s were clustered by GLIPH together with public tetramer-defined viral CDR3s, and at least three viral sequences plus V-gene enrichment were required for viral motifs. The clones in this table, taken by TCRdb from immuneACCESS, are in-frame only. Not every clone is retained; where verified, under half of the shortfall comes from an unresolved V gene, and the cause of the rest is unknown. That table gives V, J and clone size, and the DNA gave D and trimming. Present in this sample are about 35,000 clones, roughly 82% of which were seen just once. The ten largest clones capture around 16% of the sample.

At diagnosis, tumor, uninvolved tumor-adjacent lung and peripheral blood were collected and then preserved as a mix of FFPE and fresh-frozen material. For TCR repertoire profiling, blood samples were analyzed as peripheral blood mononuclear cells. According to the germline V gene (reference sequence), CDR1 reads SGHKS and CDR2 reads YYEKEE. From the cysteine up to the phenylalanine, the CDR3 has a length of 15 residues. Here the CDR3 DNA is all that survives: 45 bases in frame from base 1. V and J are trimmed by 3 bases and 5 bases, and the gene matches miss 9 bases of the junction. The receptor chain draws on TRBV5-5 and TRBJ2-7; TRBD1 lines up with 9 middle nucleotides. The origin of this receptor is a male donor older than 55 with stage III squamous cell lung carcinoma. The material sequenced was peripheral blood, taken before any cancer treatment. The CDR3: CASSSPGQGYHEQYF. The nucleotide sequence is TGTGCCAGCAGCTCCCCGGGACAGGGATATCACGAGCAGTACTTC.